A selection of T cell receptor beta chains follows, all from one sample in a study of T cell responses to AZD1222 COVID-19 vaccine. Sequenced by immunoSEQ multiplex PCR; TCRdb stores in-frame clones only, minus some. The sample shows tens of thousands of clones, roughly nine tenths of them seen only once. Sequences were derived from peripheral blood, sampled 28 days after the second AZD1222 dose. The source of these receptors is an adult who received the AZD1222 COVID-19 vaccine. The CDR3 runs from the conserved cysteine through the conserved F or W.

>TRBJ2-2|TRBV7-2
CASSHGQGAPSTGELFF
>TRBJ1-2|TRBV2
CASSPGQGAGSYTF
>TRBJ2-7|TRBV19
CASSMFGEQYF
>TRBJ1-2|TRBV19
CAVDRGNYGYTF
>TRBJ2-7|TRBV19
CASSRPGQSSYEQYF
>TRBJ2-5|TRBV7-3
CASSASGTSAWETQYF
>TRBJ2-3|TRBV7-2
CASSSGWGTDTQYF
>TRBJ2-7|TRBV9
CASSVELGDGYEQYF
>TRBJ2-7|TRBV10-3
CAISIGTSILYEQYF
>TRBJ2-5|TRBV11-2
CASSLGGASGSRETQYF
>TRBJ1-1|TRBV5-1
CASSFSNSGLATEAFF
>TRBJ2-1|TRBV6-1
CASSEQAGAGNEQFF
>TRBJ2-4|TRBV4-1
CASSQDGRRGGNIQYF
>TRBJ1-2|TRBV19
CASSIGQDYGYTF
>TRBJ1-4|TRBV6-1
CASSEGRTANEKLFF
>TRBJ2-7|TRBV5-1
CASSLVGTSGSRGYF
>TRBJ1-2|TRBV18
CASSAALTERVGYTF
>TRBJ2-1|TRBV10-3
CAIGGPPSGRGNEQFF
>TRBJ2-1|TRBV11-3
CASSLFAGAAYNEQFF
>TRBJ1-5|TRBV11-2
CASSLGTGDFSNQPQHF
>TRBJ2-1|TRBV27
CASSLREGPGDEQFF
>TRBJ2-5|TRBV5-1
CASSLVWQTQETQYF
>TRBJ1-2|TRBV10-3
CAISDAKLDLRYTF
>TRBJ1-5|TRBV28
CASSLPYARQVRPSNQPQHF
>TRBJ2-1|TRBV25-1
CASCRTTPAHEQFF
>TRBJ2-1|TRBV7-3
CASSSHKSGRAGDEQFF
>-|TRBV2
CASLRTSGIREQFF
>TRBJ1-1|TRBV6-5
CASSRDRSMNTEAFF
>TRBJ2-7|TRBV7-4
CASSLPPGTGSNEQYF
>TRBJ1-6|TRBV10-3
CAISDQGRNSPLHF
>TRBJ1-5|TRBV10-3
CAISEGSNQPQHF
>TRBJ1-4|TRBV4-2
CASSPAEVTNEKLFF
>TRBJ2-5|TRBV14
CASSPTSGTQETQYF
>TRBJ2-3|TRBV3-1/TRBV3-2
CASSQDWRDTQYF
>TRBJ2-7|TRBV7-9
CASSLGLGRGLEQYF
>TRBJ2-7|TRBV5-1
CASSSRGGASYEQYF
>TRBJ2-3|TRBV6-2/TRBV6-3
CASSLTRGLAGDTQYF
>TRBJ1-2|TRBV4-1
CASSQDGYGYTF
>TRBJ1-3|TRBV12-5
CASGIGRSSGNTIYF
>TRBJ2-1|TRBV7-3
CASSPWGASGNEQFF
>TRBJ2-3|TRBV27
CASSRLKDTQYF